The T cell receptor beta chain described here comes from a study of beta chain features in type 1 diabetes. Whole-study context: Over all samples combined, 107,917,701 sorted cells were examined. Regarding the study as a whole: In comparison with healthy donors, patients had naive, central memory and Treg TCRB repertoires that appeared more similar.

cDNA synthesis used the whole RNA isolate, giving expressed TCRB sequences. Each sample of naive, central memory or regulatory T cells had, on average, around 4 million reads. Assay used: immunoSEQ multiplex PCR; TCRdb lists only in-frame clones, some missing. The sample comprises about 150,000 clones, about 7.3% of which are singletons, and approximately 0.65% rests with the top ten. About this clone: Its antigen is still unknown.

The V gene lost 0 bases and the J gene lost 4 bases, with 14 bases spanning the gap. This CDR3 spans 16 amino acids. Germline V gene lookup returns CDR1 LNHNV and CDR2 YYDKDF (reference sequence). Input material: central memory CD4+ T cells from blood. The sequence derives from a man between 18 and 29 years old in good health. The chain joins TRBV15 to TRBJ2-3, with D unresolved. CDR3 region: CATSREKRSWPDTQYF. CDR3 nucleotides: TGTGCCACCAGCAGAGAGAAGCGAAGTTGGCCAGATACGCAGTATTTT.